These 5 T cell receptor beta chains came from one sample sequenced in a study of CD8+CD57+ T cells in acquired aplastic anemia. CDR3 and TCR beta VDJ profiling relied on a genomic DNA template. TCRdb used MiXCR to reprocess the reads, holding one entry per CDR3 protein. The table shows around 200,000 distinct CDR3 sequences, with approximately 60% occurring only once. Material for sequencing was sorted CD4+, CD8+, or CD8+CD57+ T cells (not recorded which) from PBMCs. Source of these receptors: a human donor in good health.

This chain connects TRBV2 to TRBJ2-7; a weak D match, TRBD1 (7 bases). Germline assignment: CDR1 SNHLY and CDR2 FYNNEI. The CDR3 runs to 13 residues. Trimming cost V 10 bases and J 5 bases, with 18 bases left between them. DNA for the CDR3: TGTGCCACCCAGGGGGGCGCCGGGGACGAGCAGTACTTC. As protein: CATQGGAGDEQYF.

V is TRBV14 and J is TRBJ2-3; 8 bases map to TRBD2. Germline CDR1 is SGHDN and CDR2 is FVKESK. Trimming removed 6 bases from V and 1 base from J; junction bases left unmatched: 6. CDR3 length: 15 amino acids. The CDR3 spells CASRKSGGRTDTQYF. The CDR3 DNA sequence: TGTGCCAGCAGGAAATCGGGGGGGCGCACAGATACGCAGTATTTT.

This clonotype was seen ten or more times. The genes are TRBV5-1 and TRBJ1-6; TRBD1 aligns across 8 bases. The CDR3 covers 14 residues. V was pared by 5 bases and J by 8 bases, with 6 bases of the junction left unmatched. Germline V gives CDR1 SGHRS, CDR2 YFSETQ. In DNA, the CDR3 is TGCGCCAGCAGATCGGTGGACAGGGATTCACCCCTCCACTTT. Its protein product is CASRSVDRDSPLHF.

As DNA, the CDR3 is TGTGCCAGCAGCGTAATGACAGGGTATGGCTACACCTTC. Amino acid sequence: CASSVMTGYGYTF. The chain joins TRBV9 to TRBJ1-2, with 7 bases fitting TRBD1. The junction had 2 bases not matched to a gene; V was cut back by 1 base and J by 5 bases. This CDR3 comprises 13 residues. Germline V gene lookup returns CDR1 SGDLS and CDR2 YYNGEE. Full variable domain (missing parts from reference TRBV9 and TRBJ1-2): DSGVTQTPKHLITATGQRVTLRCSPRSGDLSVYWYQQSLDQGLQFLIQYYNGEERAKGNILERFSAQQFPDLHSELNLSSLELGDSALYFCASSVMTGYGYTFGSGTRLTVV.

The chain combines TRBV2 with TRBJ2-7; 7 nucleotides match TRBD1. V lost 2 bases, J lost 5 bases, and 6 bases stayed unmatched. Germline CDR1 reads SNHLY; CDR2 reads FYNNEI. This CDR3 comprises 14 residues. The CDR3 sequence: CASSEMGQFDEQYF. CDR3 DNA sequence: TGTGCCAGCAGTGAAATGGGACAGTTCGACGAGCAGTACTTC.